This TCR beta chain derives from a study of cytomegalovirus exposure and HLA in healthy donors. Overall study: One earlier analysis, a look at roughly 170 million T cells, found about 100 million unique TCR beta sequences. Counted in an early data release were roughly 81 million unique TCRs from HLA-typed donors.

The V gene's germline CDR1 is MGHRA and CDR2 YSYEKL. The CDR3 has 16 amino acids. The ends were cut back, 0 bases at V and 2 bases at J, with 13 bases in the middle. In the PCR, 60 Vbeta and 13 Jbeta primers were used. Here immunoSEQ multiplex PCR was the method, and the copy in TCRdb shows in-frame clones only, minus some. Of 95,000 to 150,000 clones in the sample, roughly 78% were seen once. About this clone itself: Its antigen is unknown.

Study results and limitations: In an earlier analysis, in some 600 donors, most V segments appeared productive either ~90% or ~30% of the time. Generally TCR sequences proved uncommon, though certain public TCRs appeared in numerous donors.

The genes are TRBV4-1 and TRBJ1-2; no definite D call. This TCR derives from a man between 25 and 39 years old in good health and CMV-seropositive. The sample was PBMCs. The CDR3 protein is CASSQDIRGSNYGYTF. The CDR3 DNA is TGCGCCAGCAGCCAAGATATAAGAGGGAGCAACTATGGCTACACCTTC.